Described below is a single TCR beta chain sequence and its context. Its antigen remains unidentified. These data belong to a study of cytomegalovirus exposure and HLA in healthy donors. The PCR was carried out with 60 Vbeta primers and 13 Jbeta primers. Only in-frame clones appear in the TCRdb table, and some are missing; sequencing was by immunoSEQ multiplex PCR. The sample carries some 150,000 clones, about 80% recorded once. The CDR3 sequence is 13 residues long. CDR1 is SGDLS and CDR2 is YYNGEE in the germline V gene. Trimming removed 3 bases at V and 5 bases at J, with 11 bases between. Points from the study as a whole: In a later analysis, V- and J-gene trimming of beta chains associated with a DCLRE1C missense variant, replicated independently. There were 164 TCR beta chains listed as cytomegalovirus-associated.

The genes are TRBV9 and TRBJ1-1; perhaps TRBD1 as D (6 bases). Sequences were obtained from PBMCs. This TCR came from a man aged 25 to 40 in good health and CMV-seropositive. The CDR3 DNA reads as TGTGCCAGCAGCGGTCCAGGGGAGACTGAAGCTTTCTTT. The encoded protein is CASSGPGETEAFF.